This TCR beta chain was found in a study of shared clonotypes between healthy human individuals (TCRdb year 2020). As for the study more broadly: The cohort comprised a couple of women and a few men aged 18 to 49 years. The study deeply sequenced blood TCR repertoires of about 5 healthy adults to estimate repertoire size and the extent of clonotype sharing between individuals. Libraries were prepared and TCR repertoires were sequenced by different laboratories using diverse techniques, in order to increase sequencing depth and limit assay-specific biases. Per donor, leukapheresis produced somewhere between about 0.94 and 9 billion PBMCs.

Based on the germline V gene, the CDR1 and CDR2 sequences are MRHNA and SNTAGT. V loses 3 bases, J loses 3 bases, and the germline ends lie 15 bases apart. Its CDR3 holds 16 amino acids, cysteine through phenylalanine. Only the CDR3 portion is preserved as DNA: 48 bases, with reading frame beginning at the first base. The donors were healthy, HIV-negative adults with no recently reported acute infections or vaccinations. Every donor was a Caucasian adult residing in Nashville, Tennessee, USA. In the unsorted samples, 87 million or so PBMCs were counted, and genomic DNA was extracted using the QIAamp DNA Blood Mini kit. Blood was collected by leukapheresis, and PBMCs were isolated by Ficoll-Histopaque density gradient centrifugation and then cryopreserved in liquid nitrogen vapor phase. Points on this clone: This receptor's antigen is unknown. There are no base qualities to consult, and no much larger clone falls within one base.

Broader findings and caveats from the paper: Pairwise subsampling indicated that sequencing depth was expected to affect the degree of clonotype sharing among donors. Sampling was limited to blood, and TCR repertoires in tissue likely differ from TCR repertoires in blood. The small number of donors limited the genetic and exposure-history diversity represented.

Using the deep immunoSEQ assay, TCR CDR3 regions were amplified from genomic DNA by multiplex PCR. For each cell subset, the extracted genomic DNA was distributed evenly across all wells of several immunoSEQ 96-well plates, and each plate served as one replicate. For unsorted PBMC, each replicate PCR was loaded with roughly 0.3 ug genomic DNA, equivalent to roughly 31,000 T cell genomes. Unsorted PBMC genomic DNA was sequenced across ten immunoSEQ deep assay plates. Purified libraries were quantified with a Qubit 3.0 fluorometer, sized on a Bioanalyzer 2100, and re-quantified with the KAPA Library Quantification kit. A separate single-read 150-cycle Illumina NextSeq 550 flow cell was used to sequence each immunoSEQ 96-well plate. The source study handled its data this way. Because the immunoSEQ output included only junctional sequences and no quality scores, the filtering could not be the same as the filtering used for full-length reads. To assign V/J genes and CDR3, sequences were annotated using PyIR, a Python wrapper for IgBLAST v1.9, with IMGT germline references. Reads were removed for weak V/J assignments (E-value above 1e-6), missing CDR3, stop codons, out-of-frame junctions, or ambiguous translated residues. A V3J clonotype was defined by an identical inferred V gene, J gene, and CDR3 amino acid sequence. Percentage overlap between repertoires was computed as shared unique clonotypes divided by the size of the smaller repertoire. Repertoire richness was assessed with RTK rarefaction, the Chao1 estimator, and Recon v2.1 estimates of unobserved clonotypes. TCRdb mirrors the immuneACCESS table, restricted to in-frame sequences. Some clones are absent from its copies; in checked studies, under half trace to an unresolved V gene, and the reason for the others is unknown. That table gives V, J and clone size, and the DNA gave D and trimming. Within this sample are nearly 500,000 clones, with less than 80% of them counted one time only. Of the sample, about an eighth falls within the top ten clones.

Input material: PBMCs. The chain uses TRBV6-4 and TRBJ2-1; TRBD2 might be the D gene, on 5 matching bases. This sequence was found in a middle-aged woman in good health. Some clones in this sample may be carry-over from other donors' samples. The CDR3 protein is CASSDSVSGSYNEQFF. The bases are TGTGCCAGCAGTGATTCGGTGAGCGGAAGCTACAATGAGCAGTTCTTC.